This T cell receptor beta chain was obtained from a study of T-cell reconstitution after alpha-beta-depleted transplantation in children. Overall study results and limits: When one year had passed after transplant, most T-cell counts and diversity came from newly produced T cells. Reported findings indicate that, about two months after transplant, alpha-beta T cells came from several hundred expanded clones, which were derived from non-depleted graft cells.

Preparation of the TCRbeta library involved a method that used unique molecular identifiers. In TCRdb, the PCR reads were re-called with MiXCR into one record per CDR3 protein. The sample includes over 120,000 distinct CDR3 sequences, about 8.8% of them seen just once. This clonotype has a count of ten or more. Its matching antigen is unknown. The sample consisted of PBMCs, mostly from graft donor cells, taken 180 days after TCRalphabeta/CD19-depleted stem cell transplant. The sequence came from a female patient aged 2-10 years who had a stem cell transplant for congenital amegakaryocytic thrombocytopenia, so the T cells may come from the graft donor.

The DNA for the CDR3 is TGCAGTGCTAGCCGGGACAGCACCTACGAGCAGTACTTC. Translating it yields CSASRDSTYEQYF. The V call is TRBV20-1, the J call TRBJ2-7; 7 positions match TRBD1. Looked up from germline, CDR1 is DFQATT and CDR2 is SNEGSKA (reference sequence). The CDR3 sequence is 13 residues long. Unmatched junction bases numbered 4, after V lost 3 bases and J lost 2 bases.